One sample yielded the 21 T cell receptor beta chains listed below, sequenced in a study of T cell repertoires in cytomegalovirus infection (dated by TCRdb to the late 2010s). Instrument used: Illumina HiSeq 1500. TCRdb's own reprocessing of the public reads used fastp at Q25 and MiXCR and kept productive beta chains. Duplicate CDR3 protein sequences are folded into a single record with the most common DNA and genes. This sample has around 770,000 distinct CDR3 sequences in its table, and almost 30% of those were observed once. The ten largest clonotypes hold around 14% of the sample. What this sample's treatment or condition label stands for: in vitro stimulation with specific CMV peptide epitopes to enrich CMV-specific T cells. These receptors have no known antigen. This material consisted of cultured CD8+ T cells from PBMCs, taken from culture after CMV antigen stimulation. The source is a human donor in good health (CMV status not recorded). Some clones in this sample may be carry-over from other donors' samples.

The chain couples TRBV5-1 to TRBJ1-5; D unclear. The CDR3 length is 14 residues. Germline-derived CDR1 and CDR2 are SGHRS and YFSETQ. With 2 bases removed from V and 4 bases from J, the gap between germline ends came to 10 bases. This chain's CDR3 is CASSFGSLNQPQHF. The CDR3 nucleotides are TGCGCCAGCAGCTTTGGGAGCCTGAATCAGCCCCAGCATTTT.

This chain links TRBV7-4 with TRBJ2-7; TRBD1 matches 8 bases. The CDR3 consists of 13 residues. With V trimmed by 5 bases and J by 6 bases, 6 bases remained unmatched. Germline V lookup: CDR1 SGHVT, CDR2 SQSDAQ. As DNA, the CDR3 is TGTGCCAGCAGCCCCTGGACAGGGAGCGAGCAGTACTTC. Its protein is CASSPWTGSEQYF.

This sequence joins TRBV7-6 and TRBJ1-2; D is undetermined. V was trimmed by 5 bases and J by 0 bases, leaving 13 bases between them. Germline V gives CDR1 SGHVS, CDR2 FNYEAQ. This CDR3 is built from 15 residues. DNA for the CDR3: TGTGCCAGCAGCCCCCTGTCGACTACTAACTATGGCTACACCTTC. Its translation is CASSPLSTTNYGYTF. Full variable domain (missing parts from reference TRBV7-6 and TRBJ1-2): GAGVSQSPRYKVTKRGQDVALRCDPISGHVSLYWYRQALGQGPEFLTYFNYEAQQDKSGLPNDRFSAERPEGSISTLTIQRTEQRDSAMYRCASSPLSTTNYGYTFGSGTRLTVV.

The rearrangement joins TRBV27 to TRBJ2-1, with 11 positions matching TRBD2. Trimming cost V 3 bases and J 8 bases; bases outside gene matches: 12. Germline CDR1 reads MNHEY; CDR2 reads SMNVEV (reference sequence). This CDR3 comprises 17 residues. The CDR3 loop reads CASSFTSGGVLGDEQFF. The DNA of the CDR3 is TGTGCCAGCAGTTTTACTAGCGGGGGTGTTTTAGGGGATGAGCAGTTCTTC.

The CDR3 is CASSLVWGNTEAFF. For the CDR3, the DNA is TGTGCCAGCAGCTTAGTTTGGGGAAACACTGAAGCTTTCTTT. J is TRBJ1-1 and V is TRBV7-8, with D unresolved. Germline CDR1 SGHVS, CDR2 FQNEAQ. The V gene lost 1 base and the J gene lost 2 bases, with 8 bases spanning the gap. The CDR3 has 14 amino acids.

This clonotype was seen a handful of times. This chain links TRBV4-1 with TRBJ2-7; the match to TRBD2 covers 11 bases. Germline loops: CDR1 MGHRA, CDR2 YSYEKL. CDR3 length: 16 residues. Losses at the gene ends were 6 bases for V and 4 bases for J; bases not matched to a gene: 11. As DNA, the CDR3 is TGCGCCAGCAGACTGAATAGCGGGGGGGCCTTGTACGAGCAGTACTTC. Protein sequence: CASRLNSGGALYEQYF.

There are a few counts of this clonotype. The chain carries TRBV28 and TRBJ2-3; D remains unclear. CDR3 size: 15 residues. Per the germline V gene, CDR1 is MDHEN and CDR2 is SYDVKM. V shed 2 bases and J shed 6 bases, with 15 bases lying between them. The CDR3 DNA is TGTGCCAGCAGTTTAGAGGCAGCCGGCGAGGATACGCAGTATTTT. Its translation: CASSLEAAGEDTQYF.

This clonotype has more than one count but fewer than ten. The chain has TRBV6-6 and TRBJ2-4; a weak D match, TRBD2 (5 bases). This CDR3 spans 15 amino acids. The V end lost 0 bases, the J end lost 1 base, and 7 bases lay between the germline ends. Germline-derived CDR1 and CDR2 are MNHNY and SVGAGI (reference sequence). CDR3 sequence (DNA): TGTGCCAGCAGTTACTCCGAGGGCGCCAAAAACATTCAGTACTTC. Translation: CASSYSEGAKNIQYF.

The CDR3 region is CSARNRHSNTEAFF. The CDR3 DNA is TGCAGTGCTAGAAATAGGCACTCGAACACTGAAGCTTTCTTT. The chain has TRBV20-1 and TRBJ1-1; D gene uncertain. The CDR3 contains 14 residues. With 2 bases removed from V and 1 base from J, the gap between germline ends came to 11 bases. Germline CDR1 is DFQATT and CDR2 is SNEGSKA (reference sequence).

CDR3 in amino acids: CASSLWGHGTDEQFF. DNA of the CDR3: TGTGCCAGCAGTTTATGGGGCCATGGAACGGATGAGCAGTTCTTC. The genes are TRBV27 and TRBJ2-1; D is possibly TRBD1 (5 bases). Germline V gene data show CDR1 as MNHEY and CDR2 as SMNVEV (reference sequence). The V end was cut by 1 base, the J end by 8 bases, with 15 bases between. The CDR3 contains 15 residues.

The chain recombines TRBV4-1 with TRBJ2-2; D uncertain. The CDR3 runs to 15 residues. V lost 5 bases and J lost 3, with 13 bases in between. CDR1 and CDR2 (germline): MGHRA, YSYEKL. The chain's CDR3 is CASSAIYRDTGELFF. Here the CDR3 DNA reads TGCGCCAGCAGCGCCATTTACAGAGACACCGGGGAGCTGTTTTTT.

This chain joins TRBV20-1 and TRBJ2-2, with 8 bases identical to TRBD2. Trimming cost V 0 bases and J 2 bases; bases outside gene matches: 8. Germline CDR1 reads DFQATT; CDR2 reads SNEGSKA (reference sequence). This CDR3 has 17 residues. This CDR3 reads CSARDWGSGVNTGELFF. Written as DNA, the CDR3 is TGCAGTGCTAGAGATTGGGGTAGCGGGGTCAACACCGGGGAGCTGTTTTTT.

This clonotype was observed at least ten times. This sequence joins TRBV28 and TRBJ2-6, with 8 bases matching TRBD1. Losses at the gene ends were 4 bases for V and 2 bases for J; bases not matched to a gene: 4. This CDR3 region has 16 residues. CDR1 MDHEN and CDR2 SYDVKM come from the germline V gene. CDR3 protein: CASSSDRAPGANVLTF. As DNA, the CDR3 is TGTGCCAGCAGTTCGGACAGGGCCCCTGGGGCCAACGTCCTGACTTTC.

DNA for the CDR3: TGTGCCAGCAGCCGCACAGGAGGAGAGCAGTTCTTC. This translates into CASSRTGGEQFF. The rearrangement joins TRBV7-6 to TRBJ2-1, with D possibly being TRBD1 or TRBD2 (5 bases each). CDR3 length: 12 amino acids. Germline V CDR1 and CDR2: SGHVS, FNYEAQ. V lost 5 bases and J lost 10, with 12 bases in between.

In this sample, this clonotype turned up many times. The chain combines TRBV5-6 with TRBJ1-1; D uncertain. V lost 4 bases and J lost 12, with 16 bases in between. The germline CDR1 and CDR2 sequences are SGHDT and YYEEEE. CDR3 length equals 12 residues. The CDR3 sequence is CASSRINSDSFF. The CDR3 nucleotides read TGTGCCAGCAGCCGGATAAATAGTGATTCTTTCTTT.

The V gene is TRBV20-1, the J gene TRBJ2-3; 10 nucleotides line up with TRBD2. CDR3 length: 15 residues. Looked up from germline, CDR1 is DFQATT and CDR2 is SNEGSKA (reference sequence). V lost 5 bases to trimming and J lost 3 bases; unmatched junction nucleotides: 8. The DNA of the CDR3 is TGCAGTGCTCCGGGGAGCGGGGGGGCGACAGATACGCAGTATTTT. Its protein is CSAPGSGGATDTQYF.

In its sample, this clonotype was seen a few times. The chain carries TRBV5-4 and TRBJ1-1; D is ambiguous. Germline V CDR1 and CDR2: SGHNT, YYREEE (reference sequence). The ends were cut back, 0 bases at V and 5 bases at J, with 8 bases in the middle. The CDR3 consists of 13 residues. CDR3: CASSLVMGTEAFF. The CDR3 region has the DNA TGTGCCAGCAGCTTGGTCATGGGGACTGAAGCTTTCTTT.

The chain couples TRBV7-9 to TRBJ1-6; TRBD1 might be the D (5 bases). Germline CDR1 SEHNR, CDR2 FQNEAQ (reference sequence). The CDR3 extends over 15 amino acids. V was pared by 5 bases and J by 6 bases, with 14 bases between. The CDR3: CASSTDRSSNSPLHF. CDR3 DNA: TGTGCCAGCAGCACTGACAGATCGAGTAATTCACCCCTCCACTTT.

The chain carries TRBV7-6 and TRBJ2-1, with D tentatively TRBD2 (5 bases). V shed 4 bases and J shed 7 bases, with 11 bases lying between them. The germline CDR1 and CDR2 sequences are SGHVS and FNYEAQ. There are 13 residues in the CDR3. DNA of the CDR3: TGTGCCAGCAGCTCCCCGGGGTTGAATGAGCAGTTCTTC. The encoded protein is CASSSPGLNEQFF.

The CDR3 here is CASWPGTGVDGYTF. CDR3 in DNA: TGTGCCAGCTGGCCCGGGACAGGGGTTGATGGCTACACCTTC. The chain uses TRBV6-5 and TRBJ1-2; 10 bases fit TRBD1. Trimming removed 8 bases from V and 6 bases from J; junction bases left unmatched: 9. This CDR3 spans 14 amino acids. Germline values: CDR1 MNHEY, CDR2 SVGAGI.

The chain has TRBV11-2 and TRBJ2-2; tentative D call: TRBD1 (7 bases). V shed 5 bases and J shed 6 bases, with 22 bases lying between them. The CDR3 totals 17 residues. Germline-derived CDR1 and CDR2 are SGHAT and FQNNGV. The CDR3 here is CASSPFGETGRPGELFF. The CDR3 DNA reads TGTGCCAGCAGCCCCTTTGGGGAGACAGGGAGGCCCGGGGAGCTGTTTTTT.